These T cell receptor beta chains were read from a single sample in a study of cytomegalovirus exposure and HLA in healthy donors. Only in-frame clones appear in the TCRdb table, and some are missing; sequencing was by immunoSEQ multiplex PCR. The sample has 150,000 to 200,000 clones, over 60% seen once. The material sequenced was PBMCs. These TCRs come from a man in his forties or fifties in good health and CMV-seropositive. Both conserved end residues are part of each CDR3. A D gene is named only where the DNA matches it firmly. Clone size is shown for a subset of rows, as once, few, many or a class of expanded clone.

size | J | V | D | DNA | CDR3
NA | TRBJ2-3 | TRBV5-6 | TRBD2 | TGTGCCAGCAGCGACGGGACTACGGCTAGCACAGATACGCAGTATTTT | CASSDGTTASTDTQYF
NA | TRBJ1-1 | TRBV5-1 | NA | TGCGCCAGCAGCCCCCGATACCGGGAGGCGAACACTGAAGCTTTCTTT | CASSPRYREANTEAFF
NA | TRBJ2-7 | TRBV27 | TRBD1 | TGTGCCAGCAGGGGGACAGGGTGGAACTTC | CASRGTGWNF
NA | TRBJ2-1 | TRBV5-1 | TRBD1 | TGCGCCAGCGGGACAGACCTAGGCGACAATGAGCAGTTCTTC | CASGTDLGDNEQFF
NA | TRBJ1-6 | TRBV10-2 | TRBD1 | TGCGCCAGTCTACGGACAGGGGAAAACTCACCCCTCCACTTT | CASLRTGENSPLHF
once | TRBJ2-4 | TRBV5-4 | NA | TGTGCCAGCAGCTTGAAGACTTATAAAAACATTCAGTACTTC | CASSLKTYKNIQYF
NA | TRBJ2-5 | TRBV30 | NA | TGTGCCTGGAGAGTGAGGCGTAAACACAAAGAGACCCAGTACTTC | CAWRVRRKHKETQYF
NA | TRBJ2-3 | TRBV9 | NA | TGTGCCAGCAGCGTCCGGTCGAAGACAGATACGCAGTATTTT | CASSVRSKTDTQYF
NA | TRBJ1-5 | TRBV7-9 | NA | TGTGCCAGCAGCTTAGGGAGGGAGCCCCAGCATTTT | CASSLGREPQHF
NA | TRBJ2-2 | TRBV7-9 | NA | TGTGCCAGCAGCCACAAGACTGCTTCCCCCGCTAACACCGGGGAGCTGTTTTTT | CASSHKTASPANTGELFF
NA | TRBJ2-6 | TRBV6-1 | NA | TGTGCCAGCAGCGGAGGGGTGAGCGGGGCCAACGTCCTGACTTTC | CASSGGVSGANVLTF
NA | TRBJ1-1 | TRBV27 | NA | TGTGCCAGCAGCTTCGATACGGGGACTGAAGCTTTCTTT | CASSFDTGTEAFF
NA | TRBJ2-2 | TRBV9 | NA | TGTGCCAGCAGCATAATGACAGGGAACACCGGGGAGCTGTTTTTT | CASSIMTGNTGELFF
NA | TRBJ1-1 | TRBV6-6 | NA | TGTGCCAGCAGGTACGGACACGCTGAAGCTTTCTTT | CASRYGHAEAFF
NA | TRBJ1-1 | TRBV6-1 | NA | TGTGCCAGCAGAACGGGGAACACTGAAGCTTTCTTT | CASRTGNTEAFF
NA | TRBJ1-1 | TRBV29-1 | NA | TGCAGCGTTGATTTGGATTTTGGGAGGAACACTGAAGCTTTCTTT | CSVDLDFGRNTEAFF
NA | TRBJ2-1 | TRBV29-1 | NA | TGCAGCGCCGCGGGGCCGGACCATGAGCAGTTCTTC | CSAAGPDHEQFF
NA | TRBJ1-1 | TRBV18 | TRBD1 | TGTGCCAGCTCACGGGACAGGGGGCGGGTCACTGAAGCTTTCTTT | CASSRDRGRVTEAFF
NA | TRBJ1-1 | TRBV15 | TRBD1 | TGTGCCACCAGCAGAGCCTCCGTACCGGGACAGGGGAACACTGAAGCTTTCTTT | CATSRASVPGQGNTEAFF
NA | TRBJ2-4 | TRBV10-3 | TRBD1 | TGTGCCATCAGCGCTAGCTCCGGGACAGGGGAAAACATTCAGTACTTC | CAISASSGTGENIQYF
few | TRBJ2-2 | TRBV11-2 | NA | TGTGCCAGCAGCTTAGGGGCATTATCGAACACCGGGGAGCTGTTTTTT | CASSLGALSNTGELFF
few | TRBJ2-5 | TRBV5-6 | TRBD1 | TGTGCCAGCAGCTCCGGGACAGGGGGAACCCAGTACTTC | CASSSGTGGTQYF
NA | TRBJ1-2 | TRBV7-2 | NA | TGTGCCAGCAGCTTAGCCGCCGGGACTACCTATGGCTACACCTTC | CASSLAAGTTYGYTF
NA | TRBJ1-2 | TRBV5-1 | NA | TGCGCCAGCAGTAGTACCGGGACACCTTCGAATGGCTACACCTTC | CASSSTGTPSNGYTF
NA | TRBJ2-5 | TRBV19 | NA | TGTGCCAGTAGTATAGATCTGGTCCGGGAGACCCAGTACTTC | CASSIDLVRETQYF